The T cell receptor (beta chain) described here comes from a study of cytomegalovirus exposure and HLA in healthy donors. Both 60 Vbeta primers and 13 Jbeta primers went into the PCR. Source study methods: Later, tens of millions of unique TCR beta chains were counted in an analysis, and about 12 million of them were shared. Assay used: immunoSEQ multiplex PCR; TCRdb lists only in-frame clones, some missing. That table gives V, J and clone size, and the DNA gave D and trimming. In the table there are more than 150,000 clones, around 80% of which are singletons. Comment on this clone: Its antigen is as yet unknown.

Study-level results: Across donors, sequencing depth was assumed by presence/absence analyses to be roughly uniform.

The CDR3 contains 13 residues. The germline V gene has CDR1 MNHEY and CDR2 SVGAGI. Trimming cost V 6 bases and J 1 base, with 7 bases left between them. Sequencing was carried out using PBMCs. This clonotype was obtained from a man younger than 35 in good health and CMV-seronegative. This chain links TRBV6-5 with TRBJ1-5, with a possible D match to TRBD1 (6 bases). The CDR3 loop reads CASRGQSNQPQHF. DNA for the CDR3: TGTGCCAGCAGGGGACAAAGCAATCAGCCCCAGCATTTT.